These T cell receptor beta chains were read from a single sample in a study of control samples from healthy donors and cancer patients. Data came from immunoSEQ multiplex PCR; TCRdb stores just in-frame clones and leaves some out. The sample yields under 110,000 clones, more than 85% seen once. Sequencing was performed on blood. The source is a man aged 30 to 45 in good health. CDR3s include the opening cysteine and the closing phenylalanine or tryptophan. D genes are given only for firm matches. The size entry is marked missing in some rows and otherwise reads once, few, many or a size class.

size: NA
J: TRBJ2-4
V: TRBV27
D: TRBD2
DNA: TGTGCCAGCAGCCCCGGGACTAGCGGTCTAGCCAAAAACATTCAGTACTTC
CDR3: CASSPGTSGLAKNIQYF

size: NA
J: TRBJ2-1
V: TRBV10-3
D: NA
DNA: TGTGCCTCATGGGAATCGACAGGGAGGCCCAGTGAGCAGTTCTTC
CDR3: CASWESTGRPSEQFF

size: NA
J: TRBJ2-7
V: TRBV30
D: NA
DNA: TGTGCCTGGAGTGTAATCGCGTCTTTGGTTCTAGCGTTGAAACTCTACGAGCAGTACTTC
CDR3: CAWSVIASLVLALKLYEQYF

size: NA
J: TRBJ2-7
V: TRBV4-1
D: TRBD1
DNA: TGCGCCAGCTCCTCAGGGGGCGAGCAGTACTTC
CDR3: CASSSGGEQYF

size: NA
J: TRBJ2-1
V: TRBV7-6
D: TRBD1
DNA: TGTGCCAGCAGCTTAGCGGTGGGACAGGGGGCCTACAATGAGCAGTTCTTC
CDR3: CASSLAVGQGAYNEQFF

size: once
J: TRBJ1-1
V: TRBV12-3/TRBV12-4
D: NA
DNA: TGTGCCAGCGACGAGGGTAGTGAAGCTTTCTTT
CDR3: CASDEGSEAFF

size: NA
J: TRBJ2-7
V: TRBV5-4
D: TRBD2
DNA: TGTGCCAGCAGCTTGACTAGCGGCTCCTACGAGCAGTACTTC
CDR3: CASSLTSGSYEQYF

size: NA
J: TRBJ2-3
V: TRBV3-1/TRBV3-2
D: NA
DNA: TGTGCCAGCAGCCAAGGTTCCTCAGGCACAGATACGCAGTATTTT
CDR3: CASSQGSSGTDTQYF

size: once
J: TRBJ2-2
V: TRBV27
D: TRBD2
DNA: TGTGCCAGCAGATCCGGGGGGGCGGTCACCGGGGAGCTGTTTTTT
CDR3: CASRSGGAVTGELFF

size: NA
J: TRBJ1-2
V: TRBV19
D: TRBD1
DNA: TGTGCCAGTAGTATTCCTCGTGCGGGGACAGGGCATTATCACACCTTC
CDR3: CASSIPRAGTGHYHTF

size: NA
J: TRBJ1-1
V: TRBV9
D: TRBD1
DNA: TGTGCCAGCAGTCGGACAGGGGGCTCCACTGAAGCTTTCTTT
CDR3: CASSRTGGSTEAFF

size: NA
J: TRBJ1-6
V: TRBV4-1
D: NA
DNA: TGCGCCAGCAGCCGATTGGACCGGTCCAAAAATTCACCCCTCCACTTT
CDR3: CASSRLDRSKNSPLHF

size: NA
J: TRBJ2-1
V: TRBV15
D: NA
DNA: TGTGCCACCAGCAGAGCCCAGGGGCGGTATGGGCAGTTCTTC
CDR3: CATSRAQGRYGQFF

size: NA
J: TRBJ2-5
V: TRBV7-3
D: NA
DNA: TGTGCCAGCAGTCCTTGGGCCCAAGAGACCCAGTACTTC
CDR3: CASSPWAQETQYF